This T cell receptor beta chain was captured in a study of blood T cells in healthy people across ages. Points from the study as a whole: Long-lived donors carried more naive CD4+ cells and greater diversity than aged donors.

Regarding this clonotype: The antigen is unknown. At one boundary the junction diverges from the germline segment, which might be a read error.

CDR1 and CDR2 (germline): MNHEY, SMNVEV (reference sequence). The CDR3 extends over 14 amino acids. Combining a sample-barcoded 5' primer with a J-beta primer mix, a second PCR ran for 7 to 11 cycles. Each CDR3 protein gets one entry after TCRdb re-called the 5' RACE reads with MiXCR. The table lists over 1,500,000 distinct CDR3 sequences, 30% to 40% of them singletons. Sequenced: blood. This chain connects TRBV27 to TRBJ1-2; the match to TRBD1 covers 9 bases. This receptor was obtained from a human donor in good health. CDR3 nucleotides: TGTGCCAACAGTTTATTTGGGACAGGGTATGGCTACACCTTC. Translation: CANSLFGTGYGYTF.